What follows are 5 T cell receptor beta chains derived from one specimen sequenced in a study of tumor and adjacent non-tumor tissue in lung cancer. Three rounds of nested PCR, following a modified ARM-PCR protocol, produced the TCRbeta library. A single record per CDR3 protein comes from TCRdb applying MiXCR to the multiplex PCR reads. Of fewer than 100,000 distinct CDR3 sequences listed, over 55% are singletons. RNA was extracted from bulk tissue without any cell sorting. Input material: lung tumor tissue. The receptors originated from a woman aged 40 to 50 with non-small cell lung cancer.

This chain links TRBV6-2 or TRBV6-3 with TRBJ2-1, with D perhaps matching TRBD1 or TRBD2 (6 bases each). V dropped 2 bases and J dropped 7 bases, with 18 bases sitting between them. Per the germline V gene, CDR1 is MNHEY and CDR2 is SVGEGT. This CDR3 has 16 amino acids. CDR3 loop: CASSYGPGAEINEQFF. Written as DNA, the CDR3 is TGTGCCAGCAGTTACGGTCCGGGGGCGGAGATTAATGAGCAGTTCTTC.

Notes on this clonotype: An end of the junction differs from the germline gene, which may be a read error. The rearrangement links TRBV6-5 to TRBJ1-4; D gene unclear. Per the germline V gene, CDR1 is MNHEY and CDR2 is SVGAGI. CDR3 length equals 14 residues. The CDR3 DNA reads TGTGCCAGCAAGGGAATTGCAACTAATGAAGAACTGTTTTTT. This gives the protein CASKGIATNEELFF.

The chain has TRBV5-1 and TRBJ2-6, with TRBD1 identical over 7 bases. Trimming at V came to 6 bases and at J to 3 bases, leaving 9 bases not matched to a gene. Per the germline V gene, CDR1 is SGHRS and CDR2 is YFSETQ. CDR3 size: 16 residues. CDR3 amino acids: CASTRRTGFGANVLTF. In nucleotides, the CDR3 is TGCGCCAGCACCCGGCGGACAGGCTTTGGGGCCAACGTCCTGACTTTC.

About this clonotype itself: One end of the junction is discordant with germline, which a read error may explain. This chain uses TRBV7-8 with TRBJ2-7; TRBD1 matches 10 bases. The CDR3 contains 15 residues. Germline V lookup: CDR1 SGHVS, CDR2 FQNEAQ. The CDR3 sequence is CTSSLEGQGGHEQYF. In DNA, the CDR3 is TGTACCAGCAGCCTGGAAGGACAGGGGGGCCACGAGCAGTACTTC.

A word on this clonotype: One end of the junction does not line up with germline, which may come from a read error. The genes are TRBV11-2 and TRBJ1-3, with D tentatively TRBD1 (5 bases). This CDR3 spans 15 amino acids. Germline V gives CDR1 SGHAT, CDR2 FQNNGV. CDR3 amino acids: CASSGHGTSGNTIYF. For the CDR3, the DNA is TGTGCCAGCAGTGGACATGGTACATCCGGAAACACTATATATTTT. The full variable domain, in which reference TRBV11-2 and TRBJ1-3 provide the parts outside the CDR3, is EAGVAQSPRYKIIEKRQSVAFWCNPISGHATLYWYQQILGQGPKLLIQFQNNGVVDDSQLPKDRFSAERLKGVDSTLKIQPAKLEDSAVYLCASSGHGTSGNTIYFGEGSWLTVV.